These T cell receptor beta chains were read from a single sample in a study of control samples from healthy donors and cancer patients. Profiling relied on immunoSEQ multiplex PCR, and the TCRdb table lists in-frame clones only, not all of them. Of around 75,000 clones listed, approximately 92% are singletons. Sequenced input: blood. Receptors originate from a woman aged 55 to 70 in good health. Each CDR3 is given with its conserved first and last residue. Each record gives: D gene, V gene, J gene, clone size, CDR3 DNA, CDR3 protein. The D gene is left open where the match is weak. A clone size is listed for some rows: how often the clone was seen (once, few, many), or a class if it is expanded.

.	TRBV4-1	TRBJ2-1	.	TGCGCCAGCAGCCGGGGTGGATTACTTGGGACCTACAATGAGCAGTTCTTC	CASSRGGLLGTYNEQFF
.	TRBV28	TRBJ1-5	.	TGTGCCAGCGGGAGACAGTCCAATCAGCCCCAGCATTTT	CASGRQSNQPQHF
.	TRBV5-8	TRBJ2-3	.	TGTGCCAGCAGCTTGTTTGGTAGCGTCTCTAGCACAGATACGCAGTATTTT	CASSLFGSVSSTDTQYF
TRBD1	TRBV18	TRBJ2-7	.	TGTGCCAGCTCAGTAGGACAGGGGGCGAGCTACGAGCAGTACTTC	CASSVGQGASYEQYF
.	TRBV7-2	TRBJ2-3	.	TGTGCCAGCAAGGTCGGGATGCACACAGATACGCAGTATTTT	CASKVGMHTDTQYF
.	TRBV6-5	TRBJ1-5	.	TGTGCCATCAAAACCCCCGGGGGCAATCAGCCCCAGCATTTT	CAIKTPGGNQPQHF
TRBD1	TRBV24-1	TRBJ2-1	.	TGTGCCACCAGTGTCGTGGGACAGGGTGCGCGTGAGCAGTTCTTC	CATSVVGQGAREQFF
.	TRBV28	TRBJ1-1	once	TGTGCCAGCAGTTTTGTATCTGGAGCTTTCTTT	CASSFVSGAFF
.	TRBV9	TRBJ1-1	.	TGTGCCAGCAGCGTACAGGTAGGAAACACTGAAGCTTTCTTT	CASSVQVGNTEAFF
TRBD1	TRBV6-5	TRBJ1-1	once	TGTGCCAGCGGGAACAGGGGGCAGACTGAAGCTTTCTTT	CASGNRGQTEAFF
.	TRBV3-1/TRBV3-2	TRBJ2-1	once	TGTGCCAGCAGCCAAACGGAATACAATGAGCAGTTCTTC	CASSQTEYNEQFF
.	TRBV9	TRBJ2-1	.	TGTGCCAGCAGCGTAGAAGGGGGAGGGGGCAATGAGCAGTTCTTC	CASSVEGGGGNEQFF
TRBD1	TRBV7-3	TRBJ2-7	.	TGTGCCAGCAGCTTTGCAGGGGGCCCATCGTCCTACGAGCAGTACTTC	CASSFAGGPSSYEQYF
.	TRBV3-1/TRBV3-2	TRBJ1-2	.	TGTGCCAGCAGCCGAGGACAGTACTATGGCTACACCTTC	CASSRGQYYGYTF
.	TRBV15	TRBJ1-3	.	TGTGCCACCAGCAGAGATGGAGGGGGTGGAAACACCATATATTTT	CATSRDGGGGNTIYF
TRBD2	TRBV9	TRBJ2-1	.	TGTGCCAGCAGCGTCCAGGCTAGCGGGAGCCTTACTGATGAGCAGTTCTTC	CASSVQASGSLTDEQFF
.	TRBV19	TRBJ1-5	.	TGTGCCAGTAGTTCCTCTCGACCGGGGGGGAAAGTCAATCAGCCCCAGCATTTT	CASSSSRPGGKVNQPQHF
TRBD1	TRBV2	TRBJ2-7	.	TGTGCCAGCAGTACCGACAGGGGAGGCGAGCAGTACTTC	CASSTDRGGEQYF